The source of this T cell receptor (beta chain) is a study of early T cells in non-severe SARS-CoV-2 infection. Overall study: Bulk RNA isolated from unsorted whole blood underwent sequencing; chains were not paired.

Trimming took 6 bases from V and 6 from J, leaving 11 bases between them. The germline gives CDR1 LNHDA, CDR2 SQIVND (reference sequence). The CDR3 is 13 amino acids. Individually, cDNA molecules had unique molecular identifiers attached to them. Using its own MiXCR run on the 5' RACE reads, TCRdb lists one record per CDR3 protein. The sample holds around 67,000 distinct CDR3 sequences, about 10% seen once. As for this clonotype: As yet, its antigen is unknown.

Study-wide points: Matching with VDJdb favored anti-spike CD8 responses (missing private and CD4 specificities).

V and J are TRBV19 and TRBJ1-4; weak D call: TRBD1 (5 bases). Here the sequenced sample was whole blood, taken at baseline. The sequence was obtained from an adult who was a healthcare worker with PCR-confirmed SARS-CoV-2 infection or an uninfected control (not recorded which). CDR3 loop: CASRSGQDEKLFF. CDR3 nucleotide sequence: TGTGCCAGTAGATCGGGGCAGGATGAAAAACTGTTTTTT.